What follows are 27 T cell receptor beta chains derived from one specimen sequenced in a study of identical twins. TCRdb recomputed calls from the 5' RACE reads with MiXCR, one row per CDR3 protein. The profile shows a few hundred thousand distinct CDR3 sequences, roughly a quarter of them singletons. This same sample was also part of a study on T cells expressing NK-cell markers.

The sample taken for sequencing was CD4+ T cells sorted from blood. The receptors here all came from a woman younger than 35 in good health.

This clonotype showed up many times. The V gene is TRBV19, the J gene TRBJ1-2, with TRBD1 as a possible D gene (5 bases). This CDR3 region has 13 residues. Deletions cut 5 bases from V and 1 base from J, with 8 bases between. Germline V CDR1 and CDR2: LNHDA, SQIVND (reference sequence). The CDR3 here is CASSSGNNYGYTF. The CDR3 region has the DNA TGTGCCAGTAGTTCAGGGAATAACTATGGCTACACCTTC.

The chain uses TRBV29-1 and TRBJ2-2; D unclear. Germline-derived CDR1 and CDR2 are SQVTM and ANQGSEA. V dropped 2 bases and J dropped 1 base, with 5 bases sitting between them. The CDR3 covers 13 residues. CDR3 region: CSVELENTGELFF. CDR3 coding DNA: TGCAGCGTTGAACTAGAGAACACCGGGGAGCTGTTTTTT.

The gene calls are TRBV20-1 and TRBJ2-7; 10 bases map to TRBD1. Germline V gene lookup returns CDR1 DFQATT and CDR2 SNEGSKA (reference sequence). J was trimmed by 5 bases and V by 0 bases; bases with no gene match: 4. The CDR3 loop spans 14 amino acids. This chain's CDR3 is CSARDRDRGHEQYF. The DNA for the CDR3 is TGCAGTGCTAGAGACCGGGACAGGGGTCACGAGCAGTACTTC.

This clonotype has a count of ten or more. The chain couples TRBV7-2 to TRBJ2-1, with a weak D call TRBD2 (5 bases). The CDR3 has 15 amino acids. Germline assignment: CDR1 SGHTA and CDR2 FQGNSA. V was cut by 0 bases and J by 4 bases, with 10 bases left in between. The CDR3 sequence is CASSLAADPYNEQFF. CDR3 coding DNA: TGTGCCAGCAGCTTAGCAGCGGATCCGTACAATGAGCAGTTCTTC.

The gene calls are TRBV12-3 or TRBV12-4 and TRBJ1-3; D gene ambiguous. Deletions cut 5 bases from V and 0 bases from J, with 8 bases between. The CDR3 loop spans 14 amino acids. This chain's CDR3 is CASSRPHSGNTIYF. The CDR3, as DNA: TGTGCCAGCAGTCGGCCACACTCTGGAAACACCATATATTTT.

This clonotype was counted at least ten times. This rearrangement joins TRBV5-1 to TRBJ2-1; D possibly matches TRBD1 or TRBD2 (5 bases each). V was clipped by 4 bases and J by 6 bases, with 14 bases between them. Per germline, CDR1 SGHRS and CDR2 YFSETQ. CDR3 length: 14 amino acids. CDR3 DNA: TGCGCCAGCAGCATGACAGCGGCGAGCAATGAGCAGTTCTTC. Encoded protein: CASSMTAASNEQFF.

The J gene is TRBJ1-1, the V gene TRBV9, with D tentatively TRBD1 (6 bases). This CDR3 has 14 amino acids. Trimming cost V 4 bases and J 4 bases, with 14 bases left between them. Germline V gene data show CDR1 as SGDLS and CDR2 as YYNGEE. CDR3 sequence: CASSPVGGLTEAFF. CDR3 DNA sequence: TGTGCCAGCAGCCCAGTGGGGGGGCTCACTGAAGCTTTCTTT.

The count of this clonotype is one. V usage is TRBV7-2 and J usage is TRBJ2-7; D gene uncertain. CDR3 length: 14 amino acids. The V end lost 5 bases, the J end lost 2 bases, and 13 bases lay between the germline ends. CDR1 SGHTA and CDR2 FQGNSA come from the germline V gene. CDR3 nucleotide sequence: TGTGCCAGCAGCATGTCACTGCCGACCTACGAGCAGTACTTC. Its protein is CASSMSLPTYEQYF.

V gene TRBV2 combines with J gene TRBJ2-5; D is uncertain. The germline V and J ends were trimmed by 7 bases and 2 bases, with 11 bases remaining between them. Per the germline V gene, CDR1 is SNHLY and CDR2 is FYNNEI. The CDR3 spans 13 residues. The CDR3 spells CASKMTRQETQYF. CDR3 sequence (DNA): TGTGCCAGCAAGATGACAAGACAAGAGACCCAGTACTTC.

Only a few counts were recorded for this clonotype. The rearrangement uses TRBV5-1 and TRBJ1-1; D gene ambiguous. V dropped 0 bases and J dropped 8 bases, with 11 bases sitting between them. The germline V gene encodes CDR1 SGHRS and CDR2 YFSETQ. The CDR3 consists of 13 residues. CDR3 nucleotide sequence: TGCGCCAGCAGCTTGGAGTGGGAGGGAGAAGCTTTCTTT. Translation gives CASSLEWEGEAFF.

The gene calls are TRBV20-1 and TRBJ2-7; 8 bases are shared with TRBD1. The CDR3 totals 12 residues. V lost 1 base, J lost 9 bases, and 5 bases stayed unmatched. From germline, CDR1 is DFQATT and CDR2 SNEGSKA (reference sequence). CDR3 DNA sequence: TGCAGTGCTAGAGCCGGACAGGGCGGGCAGTACTTC. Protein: CSARAGQGGQYF.

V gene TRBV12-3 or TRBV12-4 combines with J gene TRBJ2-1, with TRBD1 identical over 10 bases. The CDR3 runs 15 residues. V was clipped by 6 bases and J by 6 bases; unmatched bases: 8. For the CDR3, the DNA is TGTGCCAGCAGCATCCGGACAGGGGGACTCAATGAGCAGTTCTTC. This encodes CASSIRTGGLNEQFF.

The CDR3 protein is CASLGRGINEKLFF. DNA of the CDR3: TGTGCCAGCCTTGGACGGGGGATTAATGAAAAACTGTTTTTT. The chain combines TRBV3-1 with TRBJ1-4; D is possibly TRBD1 (5 bases). The CDR3 loop spans 14 amino acids. Germline V lookup: CDR1 LGHDT, CDR2 YNNKEL (reference sequence). V lost 8 bases and J lost 4, with 14 bases in between.

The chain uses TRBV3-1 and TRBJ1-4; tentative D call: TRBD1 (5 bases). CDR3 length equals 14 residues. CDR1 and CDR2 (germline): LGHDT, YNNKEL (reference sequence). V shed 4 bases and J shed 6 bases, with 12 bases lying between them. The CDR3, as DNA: TGTGCCAGCAGCCGCATTGTGGGGGATGAAAAACTGTTTTTT. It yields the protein CASSRIVGDEKLFF.

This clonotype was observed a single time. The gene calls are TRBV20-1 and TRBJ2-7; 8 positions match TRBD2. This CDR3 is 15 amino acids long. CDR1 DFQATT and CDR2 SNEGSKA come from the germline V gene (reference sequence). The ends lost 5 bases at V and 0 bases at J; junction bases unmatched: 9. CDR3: CSARLGSGGSYEQYF. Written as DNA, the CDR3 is TGCAGTGCTCGTCTCGGAAGCGGGGGCTCCTACGAGCAGTACTTC.

CDR3 amino acids: CASSEYWGETQYF. CDR3 bases: TGTGCCAGCAGTGAATACTGGGGGGAGACCCAGTACTTC. V is TRBV25-1 and J is TRBJ2-5, with D perhaps being TRBD1 or TRBD2 (5 bases each). Trimming shortened V by 0 bases and J by 5 bases, and 7 bases separated the two germline ends. The CDR3 is 13 residues long. Germline V gene lookup returns CDR1 MGHDK and CDR2 SYGVNS.

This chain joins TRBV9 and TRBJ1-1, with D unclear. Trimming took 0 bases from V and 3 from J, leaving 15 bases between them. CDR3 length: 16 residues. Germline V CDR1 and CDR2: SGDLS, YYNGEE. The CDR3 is CASSVGFQREHTEAFF. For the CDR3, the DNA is TGTGCCAGCAGCGTAGGGTTTCAGAGGGAGCACACTGAAGCTTTCTTT.

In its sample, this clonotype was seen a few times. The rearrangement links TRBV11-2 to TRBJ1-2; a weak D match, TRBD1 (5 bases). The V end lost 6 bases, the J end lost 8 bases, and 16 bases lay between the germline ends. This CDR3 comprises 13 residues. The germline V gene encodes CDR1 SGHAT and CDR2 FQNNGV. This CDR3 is CASSESRVGGYTF. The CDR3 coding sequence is TGTGCCAGCAGTGAAAGCAGGGTCGGCGGCTACACCTTC.

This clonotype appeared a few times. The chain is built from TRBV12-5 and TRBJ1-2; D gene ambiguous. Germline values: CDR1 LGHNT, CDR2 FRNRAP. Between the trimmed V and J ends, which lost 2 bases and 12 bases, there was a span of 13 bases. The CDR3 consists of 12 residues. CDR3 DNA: TGTGCTAGTGGTTTGCCCCCTAGCGTCCACACCTTC. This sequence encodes CASGLPPSVHTF.

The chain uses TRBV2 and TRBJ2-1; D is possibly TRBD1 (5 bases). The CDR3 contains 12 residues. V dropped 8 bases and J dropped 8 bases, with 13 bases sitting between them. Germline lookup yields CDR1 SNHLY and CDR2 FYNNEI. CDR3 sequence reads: CASSIARDEQFF. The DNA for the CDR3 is TGTGCCAGCTCGATAGCCAGGGATGAGCAGTTCTTC.

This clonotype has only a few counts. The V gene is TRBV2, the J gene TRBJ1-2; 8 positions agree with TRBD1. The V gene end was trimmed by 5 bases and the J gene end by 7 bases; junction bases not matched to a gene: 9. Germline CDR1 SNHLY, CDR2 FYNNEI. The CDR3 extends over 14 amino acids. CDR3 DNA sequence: TGTGCCAGCAGTCTTCGGGACAGGAACCCTGGCTACACCTTC. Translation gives CASSLRDRNPGYTF. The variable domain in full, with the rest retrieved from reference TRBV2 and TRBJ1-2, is EPEVTQTPSHQVTQMGQEVILRCVPISNHLYFYWYRQILGQKVEFLVSFYNNEISEKSEIFDDQFSVERPDGSNFTLKIRSTKLEDSAMYFCASSLRDRNPGYTFGSGTRLTVV.

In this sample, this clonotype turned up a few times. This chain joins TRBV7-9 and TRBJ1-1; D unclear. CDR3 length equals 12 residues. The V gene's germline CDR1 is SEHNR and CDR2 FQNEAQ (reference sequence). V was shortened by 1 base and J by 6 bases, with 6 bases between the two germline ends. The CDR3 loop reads CASSLEYSEAFF. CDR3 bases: TGTGCCAGCAGCTTAGAGTATTCTGAAGCTTTCTTT.

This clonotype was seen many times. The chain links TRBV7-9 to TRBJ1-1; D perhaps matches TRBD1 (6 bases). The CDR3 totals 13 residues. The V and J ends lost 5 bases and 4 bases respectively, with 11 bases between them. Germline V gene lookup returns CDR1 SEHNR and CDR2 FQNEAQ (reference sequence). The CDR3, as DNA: TGTGCCAGCAGCACACAGGGAACCACTGAAGCTTTCTTT. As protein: CASSTQGTTEAFF.

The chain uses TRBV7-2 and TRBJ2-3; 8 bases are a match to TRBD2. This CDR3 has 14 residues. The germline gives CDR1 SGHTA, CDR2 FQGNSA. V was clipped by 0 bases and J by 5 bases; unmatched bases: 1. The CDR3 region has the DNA TGTGCCAGCAGCTTAGCTAGCGGGGAAGATACGCAGTATTTT. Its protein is CASSLASGEDTQYF.

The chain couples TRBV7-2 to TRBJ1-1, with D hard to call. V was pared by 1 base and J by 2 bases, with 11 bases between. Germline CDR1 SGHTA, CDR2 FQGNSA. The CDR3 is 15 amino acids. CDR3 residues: CASSLGVGGNTEAFF. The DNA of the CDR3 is TGTGCCAGCAGCTTAGGCGTTGGCGGCAACACTGAAGCTTTCTTT.

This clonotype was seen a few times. DNA of the CDR3: TGTGCCAGCAGCGTAGGAGGAGCGGGAGTGGGGTTGGGGGAGCAGTTCTTC. Its protein product is CASSVGGAGVGLGEQFF. V and J are TRBV9 and TRBJ2-1, with TRBD2 matching over 8 bases. The germline CDR1 and CDR2 sequences are SGDLS and YYNGEE. V gave up 0 bases and J gave up 10 bases; unmatched junction bases: 15. The CDR3 consists of 17 residues.

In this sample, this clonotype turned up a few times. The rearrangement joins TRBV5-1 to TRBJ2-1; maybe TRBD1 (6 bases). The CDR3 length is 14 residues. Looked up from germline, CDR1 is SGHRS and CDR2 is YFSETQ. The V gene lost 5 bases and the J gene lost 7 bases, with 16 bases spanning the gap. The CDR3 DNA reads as TGCGCCAGCAGTCCACAGGGACCAGATAATGAGCAGTTCTTC. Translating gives CASSPQGPDNEQFF.